This T cell receptor beta chain was retrieved from a study of T-cell reconstitution after alpha-beta-depleted transplantation in children. Overall study results and limits: Fresh T-cell production supplied most of the T-cell counts and diversity seen one year after transplant. From surviving recipient T cells and thymic progenitors came the high day-60 TCRbeta diversity observed in some patients. Expanded clones from the graft, numbering several hundred, reportedly supplied alpha-beta T cells about two months after transplant.

Trimming took 0 bases from V and 4 from J, leaving 9 bases between them. The CDR3 runs 14 residues. Germline V gene lookup returns CDR1 LNHNV and CDR2 YYDKDF (reference sequence). During its preparation, the TCRbeta library received unique molecular identifiers. TCRdb re-analysed the PCR reads in MiXCR, keeping a single row per CDR3 protein. The sample carries hundreds of thousands of distinct CDR3 sequences, 9.5% to 13% recorded once. This clonotype has a count of ten or more. Its antigen is undetermined. The specimen comprised PBMCs, sampled before TCRalphabeta/CD19-depleted stem cell transplant. This sequence joins TRBV15 and TRBJ2-5; a weak D match, TRBD1 (6 bases). The receptor's source is a child under three years old with acute myeloid leukemia, due to receive a stem cell transplant. CDR3 nucleotide sequence: TGTGCCACCAGCAGAGACAGGGGTGGAGAGACCCAGTACTTC. Translating gives CATSRDRGGETQYF. The complete variable domain, with remaining parts taken from reference TRBV15 and TRBJ2-5, reads DAMVIQNPRYQVTQFGKPVTLSCSQTLNHNVMYWYQQKSSQAPKLLFHYYDKDFNNEADTPDNFQSRRPNTSFCFLDIRSPGLGDTAMYLCATSRDRGGETQYFGPGTRLLVL.